A selection of T cell receptor beta chains follows, all from one sample in a study of blood T cell repertoires in COVID-19. This table comes from immunoSEQ multiplex PCR, and its TCRdb copy is limited to in-frame clones, with some not included. Here the sample spans approximately 170,000 clones, approximately 80% being singletons. Sequencing input: PBMCs or T cells enriched from blood (not recorded which). The receptors were sampled from a man in his fifties who had recovered from COVID-19. Each CDR3 is given with its conserved first and last residue. A D gene is named only where the DNA matches it firmly. Clone size appears in some rows only: once, few, many, or a class for an expanded clone.

V: TRBV3-1/TRBV3-2; length: 14; J: TRBJ1-3; D: -; size: -; CDR3: CASSRETPGNTIYF; DNA: TGTGCCAGCAGCCGAGAGACTCCTGGAAACACCATATATTTT
V: TRBV5-1; length: 15; J: TRBJ2-6; D: -; size: -; CDR3: CASSASEPGANVLTF; DNA: TGCGCCAGCAGCGCGAGCGAGCCTGGGGCCAACGTCCTGACTTTC
V: TRBV29-1; length: 13; J: TRBJ2-3; D: TRBD2; size: -; CDR3: CSSAGLATDTQYF; DNA: TGCAGCTCGGCGGGACTAGCGACAGATACGCAGTATTTT
V: TRBV5-5; length: 16; J: TRBJ1-4; D: -; size: -; CDR3: CASRSTAHSTNEKLFF; DNA: TGTGCCAGCAGGTCGACTGCCCACTCAACTAATGAAAAACTGTTTTTT
V: TRBV10-3; length: 13; J: TRBJ1-1; D: TRBD1; size: -; CDR3: CAIRQGGNTEAFF; DNA: TGTGCCATCAGGCAGGGGGGGAACACTGAAGCTTTCTTT
V: TRBV27; length: 16; J: TRBJ1-2; D: -; size: -; CDR3: CASSLTAWRGDYGYTF; DNA: TGTGCCAGCAGTTTGACTGCGTGGCGGGGAGACTATGGCTACACCTTC
V: TRBV15; length: 16; J: TRBJ1-2; D: -; size: -; CDR3: CATSRDRGGRSYGYTF; DNA: TGTGCCACCAGCAGAGATCGAGGAGGGAGAAGCTATGGCTACACCTTC
V: TRBV28; length: 13; J: TRBJ2-7; D: -; size: -; CDR3: CASSLELTYEQYF; DNA: TGTGCCAGCAGTCTGGAGTTAACCTACGAGCAGTACTTC
V: TRBV4-3; length: 15; J: TRBJ2-1; D: TRBD2; size: -; CDR3: CASSLERGGYNEQFF; DNA: TGCGCCAGCAGCCTCGAGCGGGGGGGGTACAATGAGCAGTTCTTC
V: TRBV4-1; length: 17; J: TRBJ2-5; D: -; size: -; CDR3: CASSQGVTGGGRETQYF; DNA: TGCGCCAGCAGCCAAGGAGTTACGGGGGGCGGAAGGGAGACCCAGTACTTC
V: TRBV5-1; length: 15; J: TRBJ1-2; D: TRBD1; size: -; CDR3: CASSPGDRGTAGYTF; DNA: TGCGCCAGCAGCCCAGGGGACAGGGGGACGGCTGGCTACACCTTC
V: TRBV4-1; length: 15; J: TRBJ1-1; D: -; size: -; CDR3: CASSQDYGGYQGAFF; DNA: TGCGCCAGCAGCCAAGATTACGGTGGGTATCAGGGGGCTTTCTTT
V: TRBV7-3; length: 14; J: TRBJ2-1; D: -; size: -; CDR3: CASSLMGGAHEQFF; DNA: TGTGCCAGCAGCTTAATGGGGGGGGCCCATGAGCAGTTCTTC
V: TRBV3-1/TRBV3-2; length: 13; J: TRBJ1-2; D: -; size: -; CDR3: CASSQEGGYGYTF; DNA: TGTGCCAGCAGCCAAGAAGGGGGTTATGGCTACACCTTC
V: TRBV12-3/TRBV12-4; length: 13; J: TRBJ1-3; D: -; size: few; CDR3: CASSFSGGNTIYF; DNA: TGTGCCAGCAGTTTCTCGGGGGGGAACACCATATATTTT
V: TRBV28; length: 12; J: TRBJ1-2; D: -; size: -; CDR3: CASSFLFYGYTF; DNA: TGTGCCAGCAGTTTCCTGTTCTATGGCTACACCTTC